This is a list of T cell receptor beta chains from one sample in a study of T cell clonotyping in hematopoietic cell transplantation. TCRdb's table, derived via immunoSEQ multiplex PCR, lists solely in-frame clones and lacks some. This sample has about 16,000 clones, with more than 75% found just once. The sample was PBMCs, taken 100 days after allogeneic stem cell transplant. Every receptor here comes from a male patient in his sixties who had an allogeneic stem cell transplant from a related donor, so the T cells may come from the graft donor. Some clones in this sample may be carry-over from other donors' samples. CDR3s include the opening cysteine and the closing phenylalanine or tryptophan. D genes are given only for firm matches. The size of a clone is reported for some rows only, either as once, few or many, or as a class for expanded clones.

j_call: TRBJ2-7; cdr3_length: 14; clone_size: -; d_call: -; v_call: TRBV27; cdr3_aa: CALPTQPFTHEQYF; cdr3_nt: TGTGCCTTGCCGACCCAGCCCTTCACCCACGAGCAGTACTTC
j_call: TRBJ1-4; cdr3_length: 14; clone_size: -; d_call: -; v_call: TRBV6-5; cdr3_aa: CASRGDWANEKLFF; cdr3_nt: TGTGCCAGCAGAGGGGACTGGGCGAATGAAAAACTGTTTTTT
j_call: TRBJ2-2; cdr3_length: 14; clone_size: -; d_call: -; v_call: TRBV15; cdr3_aa: CATSRAGVAGELFF; cdr3_nt: TGTGCCACCAGCAGAGCCGGGGTTGCCGGGGAGCTGTTTTTT
j_call: TRBJ2-7; cdr3_length: 14; clone_size: -; d_call: -; v_call: TRBV5-1; cdr3_aa: CASSLVDTTYEQYF; cdr3_nt: TGCGCCAGCAGCTTGGTTGACACGACCTACGAGCAGTACTTC
j_call: TRBJ2-4; cdr3_length: 14; clone_size: -; d_call: TRBD2; v_call: TRBV9; cdr3_aa: CASSFLAGDTIQYF; cdr3_nt: TGTGCCAGCTCATTTCTAGCGGGGGATACCATTCAGTACTTC
j_call: TRBJ1-1; cdr3_length: 15; clone_size: -; d_call: -; v_call: TRBV5-1; cdr3_aa: CASSSLRSWNTEAFF; cdr3_nt: TGCGCCAGCAGCTCCCTAAGGAGCTGGAACACTGAAGCTTTCTTT
j_call: TRBJ2-2; cdr3_length: 17; clone_size: -; d_call: TRBD1; v_call: TRBV5-1; cdr3_aa: CASALNPGQGYTGELFF; cdr3_nt: TGCGCCAGCGCCTTAAATCCGGGACAGGGGTACACCGGGGAGCTGTTTTTT
j_call: TRBJ2-5; cdr3_length: 15; clone_size: -; d_call: -; v_call: TRBV5-6; cdr3_aa: CASSLPGAAKETQYF; cdr3_nt: TGTGCCAGCAGCTTACCGGGGGCAGCTAAAGAGACCCAGTACTTC
j_call: TRBJ1-1; cdr3_length: 13; clone_size: -; d_call: -; v_call: TRBV11-1; cdr3_aa: CASSLGGNTEAFF; cdr3_nt: TGTGCCAGCAGCCTAGGGGGGAACACTGAAGCTTTCTTT
j_call: TRBJ2-7; cdr3_length: 13; clone_size: once; d_call: -; v_call: TRBV11-2; cdr3_aa: CASSLESGYEQYF; cdr3_nt: TGTGCCAGCAGCTTAGAGTCGGGGTACGAGCAGTACTTC
j_call: TRBJ1-2; cdr3_length: 14; clone_size: -; d_call: TRBD1; v_call: TRBV28; cdr3_aa: CASRVTGQGGGYTF; cdr3_nt: TGTGCCAGCAGGGTAACGGGACAGGGAGGAGGCTACACCTTC
j_call: TRBJ1-6; cdr3_length: 15; clone_size: -; d_call: TRBD1; v_call: TRBV6-6; cdr3_aa: CASRPRQGERSPLHF; cdr3_nt: TGTGCCAGCAGACCCCGACAGGGGGAAAGGTCACCCCTCCACTTT
j_call: TRBJ1-3; cdr3_length: 15; clone_size: -; d_call: -; v_call: TRBV4-1; cdr3_aa: CASSSGGISGNTIYF; cdr3_nt: TGCGCCAGCAGCTCTGGAGGGATCTCTGGAAACACCATATATTTT
j_call: TRBJ1-2; cdr3_length: 14; clone_size: -; d_call: -; v_call: TRBV7-2; cdr3_aa: CASSLNRVKGGYTF; cdr3_nt: TGTGCCAGCAGCCTAAACCGGGTCAAAGGAGGCTACACCTTC
j_call: TRBJ2-5; cdr3_length: 15; clone_size: -; d_call: TRBD2; v_call: TRBV4-1; cdr3_aa: CASSRWREGRETQYF; cdr3_nt: TGCGCCAGCAGCCGATGGAGGGAGGGACGAGAGACCCAGTACTTC